This T cell receptor beta chain was documented in a study of T cell responses to AZD1222 COVID-19 vaccine. Overall study: Pooling covered second doses at about 4 or about 12 weeks.

Assay used: immunoSEQ multiplex PCR; TCRdb lists only in-frame clones, some missing. The table lists 74,000 or so clones, under 90% of them singletons. The study, taken as a whole, reports: Reportedly, close to half of spike-specific TCRs are directed against unmutated variant regions. Baseline serology detected seropositivity in only six AZD1222 recipients. Females made up more of the donors, who were largely white British, and clonal diversity may have come out too low.

This clone was picked up a small number of times. Its antigen is as yet unknown. CDR3 length: 15 residues. CDR1 is SGDLS and CDR2 is YYNGEE in the germline V gene. Trimming stripped 1 base from V and 5 bases from J, with 15 bases between. This sequence originates from an adult in good health. The sequenced sample was peripheral blood, obtained on day 0 of AZD1222 vaccination. The chain uses TRBV9 and TRBJ2-5, with D unclear. CDR3: CASSVLTQDGETQYF. CDR3 DNA: TGTGCCAGCAGCGTACTCACCCAGGACGGCGAGACCCAGTACTTC.